The sequence of this TCR beta chain was determined in a study of shared clonotypes between healthy human individuals. Generated by immunoSEQ multiplex PCR, the TCRdb table keeps only in-frame clones and is missing some. This table holds about 490,000 clones, over 70% found once. The V end lost 1 base, the J end lost 4 bases, and 9 bases lay between the germline ends. The CDR3 extends over 14 amino acids. Germline V gene lookup returns CDR1 SGHTA and CDR2 FQGNSA. Sequencing input: PBMCs. V gene TRBV7-2 combines with J gene TRBJ2-3; D not certain. The sequence was collected from a woman aged 40 to 50 in good health. Some clones in this sample may be carry-over from other donors' samples. The CDR3 sequence is CASSLVVDSDTQYF. The CDR3 DNA follows: TGTGCCAGCAGCTTAGTTGTCGACTCAGATACGCAGTATTTT. Variable domain in full (rest from reference TRBV7-2 and TRBJ2-3): GAGVSQSPSNKVTEKGKDVELRCDPISGHTALYWYRQSLGQGLEFLIYFQGNSAPDKSGLPSDRFSAERTGGSVSTLTIQRTQQEDSAVYLCASSLVVDSDTQYFGPGTRLTVL.